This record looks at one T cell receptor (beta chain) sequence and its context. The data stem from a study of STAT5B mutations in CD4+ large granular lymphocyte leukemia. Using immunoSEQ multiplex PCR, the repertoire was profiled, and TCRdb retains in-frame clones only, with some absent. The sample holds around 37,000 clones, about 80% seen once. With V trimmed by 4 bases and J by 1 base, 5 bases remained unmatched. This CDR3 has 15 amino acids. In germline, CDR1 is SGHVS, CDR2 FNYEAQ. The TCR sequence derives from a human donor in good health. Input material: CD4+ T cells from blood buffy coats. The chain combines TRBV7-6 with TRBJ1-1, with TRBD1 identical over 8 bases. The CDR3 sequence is CASSSDRGRNTEAFF. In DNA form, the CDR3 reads TGTGCCAGCAGCTCCGACAGGGGAAGGAACACTGAAGCTTTCTTT.